The present T cell receptor (beta chain) was sequenced within a study of regulatory T cells in long-lasting Graves disease. Study conclusions and caveats: The study found persistent patients shared more public clonotypes (about 3,000) than new patients (approximately 970).

CDR1 and CDR2 (germline): LGHDT, YNNKEL (reference sequence). V lost 4 bases, J lost 8 bases, and 4 bases stayed unmatched. The length of the CDR3 is 12 residues. The sample holds many counts of this clonotype. Antigen: not known. Through Arm-PCR of CDR3 regions and iRepertoire HTBI primers, TCR beta libraries were built. TCRdb re-called the multiplex PCR reads with MiXCR, one entry per CDR3 protein. The sample contains 350,000 to 500,000 distinct CDR3 sequences, about 15% of which appear only once. Indicated time point: newly diagnosed GD, antithyroid drugs for less than 3 months. Making the TCR library involved RNA that had been extracted from PBMCs. The same data also contributed to another study, on T cells in Graves' hyperthyroidism and ophthalmopathy. Per that paper: Hyperthyroidism, newly diagnosed and lasting under 2 months, affected patients aged 18 to 65.

The specimen comprised peripheral blood mononuclear cells (PBMCs), sampled at new diagnosis, from a patient treated with antithyroid drugs. The chain combines TRBV3-1 with TRBJ1-2, with 7 bases matching TRBD1. This sequence was found in a woman in her thirties with Graves disease. CDR3 loop: CASSPRGGGYTF. The DNA of the CDR3 is TGTGCCAGCAGCCCCAGGGGGGGAGGCTACACCTTC.